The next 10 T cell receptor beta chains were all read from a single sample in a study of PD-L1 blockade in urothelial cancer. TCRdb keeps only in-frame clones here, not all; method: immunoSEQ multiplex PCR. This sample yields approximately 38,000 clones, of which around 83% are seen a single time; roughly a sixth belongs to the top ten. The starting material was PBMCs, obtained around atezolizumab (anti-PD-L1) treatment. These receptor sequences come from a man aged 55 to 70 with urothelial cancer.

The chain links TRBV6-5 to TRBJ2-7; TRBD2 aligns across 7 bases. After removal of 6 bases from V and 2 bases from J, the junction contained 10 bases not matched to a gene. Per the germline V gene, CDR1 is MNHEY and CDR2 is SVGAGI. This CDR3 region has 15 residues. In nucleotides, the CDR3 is TGTGCCAGCAGCCCAAGCGGGACCAACGCCTACGAGCAGTACTTC. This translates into CASSPSGTNAYEQYF.

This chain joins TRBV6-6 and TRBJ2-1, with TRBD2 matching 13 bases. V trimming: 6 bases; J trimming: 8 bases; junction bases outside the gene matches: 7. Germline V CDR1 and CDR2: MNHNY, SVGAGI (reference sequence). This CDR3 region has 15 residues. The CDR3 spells CASSSTSGRADEQFF. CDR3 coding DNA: TGTGCCAGCAGCTCAACTAGCGGGAGGGCCGATGAGCAGTTCTTC.

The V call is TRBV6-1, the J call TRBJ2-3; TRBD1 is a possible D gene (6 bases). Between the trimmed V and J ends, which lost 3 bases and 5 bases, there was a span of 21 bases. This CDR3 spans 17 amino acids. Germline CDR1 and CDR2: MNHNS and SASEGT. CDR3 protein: CASSDRDTHRGGDTQYF. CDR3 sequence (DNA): TGTGCCAGCAGTGATCGGGACACTCATCGAGGGGGAGATACGCAGTATTTT.

CDR3 bases: TGTGCCAGCAGTTTATCTAGCGGGTTCTCCTACGAGCAGTACTTC. Its translation: CASSLSSGFSYEQYF. V usage is TRBV27 and J usage is TRBJ2-7, with 7 bases matching TRBD2. Germline V gene data show CDR1 as MNHEY and CDR2 as SMNVEV (reference sequence). This CDR3 has 15 amino acids. V lost 0 bases to trimming and J lost 0 bases; unmatched junction nucleotides: 2.

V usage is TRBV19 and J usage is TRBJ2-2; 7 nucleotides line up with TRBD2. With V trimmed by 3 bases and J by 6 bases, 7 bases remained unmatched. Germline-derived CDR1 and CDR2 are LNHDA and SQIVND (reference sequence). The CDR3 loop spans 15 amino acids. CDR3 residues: CASSMGGRGPGELFF. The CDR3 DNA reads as TGTGCCAGTAGTATGGGGGGGAGAGGCCCCGGGGAGCTGTTTTTT. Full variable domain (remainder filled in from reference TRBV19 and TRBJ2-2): DGGITQSPKYLFRKEGQNVTLSCEQNLNHDAMYWYRQDPGQGLRLIYYSQIVNDFQKGDIAEGYSVSREKKESFPLTVTSAQKNPTAFYLCASSMGGRGPGELFFGEGSRLTVL.

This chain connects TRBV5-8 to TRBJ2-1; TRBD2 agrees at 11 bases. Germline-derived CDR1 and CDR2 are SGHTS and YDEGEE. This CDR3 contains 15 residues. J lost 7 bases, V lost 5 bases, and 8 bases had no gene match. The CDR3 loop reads CASSYSGRAGNEQFF. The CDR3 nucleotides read TGTGCCAGCAGTTATAGCGGGAGGGCGGGTAATGAGCAGTTCTTC. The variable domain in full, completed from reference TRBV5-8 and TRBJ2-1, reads EAGVTQSPTHLIKTRGQQATLRCSPISGHTSVYWYQQALGLGLQFLLWYDEGEERNRGNFPPRFSGRQFPNYSSELNVNALELEDSALYLCASSYSGRAGNEQFFGPGTRLTVL.

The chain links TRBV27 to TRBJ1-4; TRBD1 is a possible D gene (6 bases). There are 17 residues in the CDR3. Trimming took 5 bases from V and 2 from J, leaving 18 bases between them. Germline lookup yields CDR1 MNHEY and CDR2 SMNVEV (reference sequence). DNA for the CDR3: TGTGCCAGCAGTCGTAAACTCGGGACATCGACTAATGAAAAACTGTTTTTT. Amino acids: CASSRKLGTSTNEKLFF.

The CDR3 DNA reads as TGTGCCAGCAGTCGCCCCGGGACTAGCAGGTACAATGAGCAGTTCTTC. Translated, it gives CASSRPGTSRYNEQFF. The rearrangement uses TRBV27 and TRBJ2-1, with 9 bases identical to TRBD2. V was pared by 5 bases and J by 4 bases, with 9 bases of the junction left unmatched. The germline gives CDR1 MNHEY, CDR2 SMNVEV (reference sequence). The CDR3 runs to 16 residues.

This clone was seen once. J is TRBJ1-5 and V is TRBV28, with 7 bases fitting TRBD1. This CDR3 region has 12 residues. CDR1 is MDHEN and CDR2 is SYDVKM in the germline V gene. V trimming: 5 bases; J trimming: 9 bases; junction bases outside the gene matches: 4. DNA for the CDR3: TGTGCCAGCAGTACGGCAGGGGGGCCCCAGCATTTT. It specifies CASSTAGGPQHF.

In DNA, the CDR3 is TGTGCCAGCCAGGGACAGGGAATTGGTGAGCAGTTCTTC. Translated, it gives CASQGQGIGEQFF. The J gene is TRBJ2-1, the V gene TRBV6-5, with TRBD1 matching over 9 bases. Germline trimming cut 8 bases from V and 9 bases from J; bases unmatched to any gene: 8. Germline CDR1 and CDR2: MNHEY and SVGAGI. The CDR3 has 13 residues.